Many counts were recorded for the clone carrying this T cell receptor beta chain. iRepertoire HTBI primers and Arm-PCR of CDR3 regions built TCR beta libraries. TCRdb called the multiplex PCR reads again in MiXCR, with one record for every CDR3 protein. Of 700,000 or so distinct CDR3 sequences in the sample, approximately 31% were seen once. Time point: persistent/refractory GD, antithyroid drugs over 5 years with positive TRAb. Extracted RNA from PBMCs served as the source of the TCR library. A blood draw put around 9 milliliters of peripheral blood into EDTA tubes. This specimen belongs to a study of regulatory T cells in long-lasting Graves disease. Study-wide context: The criterion for persistent Graves' disease was over 5 years of antithyroid drugs with positive TSH receptor antibodies.

The sequence was collected from a female donor with Graves disease. Specimen: peripheral blood mononuclear cells (PBMCs), collected when the disease was refractory, from a patient treated with antithyroid drugs.

Here the CDR3 DNA reads TGTGCCAGCAGTTTTCGAGGACAGGGCAACTATGGCTACACCTTC. This sequence encodes CASSFRGQGNYGYTF. The chain joins TRBV28 to TRBJ1-2, with 8 positions matching TRBD1. Germline V CDR1 and CDR2: MDHEN, SYDVKM. CDR3 length: 15 amino acids. V shed 3 bases and J 2 bases; nucleotides not matched to a gene: 5.